Presented here are 2 T cell receptor beta chains from one specimen sequenced in a study of blood T cell repertoires in COVID-19. TCRdb's copy holds only in-frame clones and misses some; the assay was immunoSEQ multiplex PCR. Among more than 150,000 clones listed, roughly 80% were seen once. The sample comprised peripheral blood. The receptors derive from a man in his 60s with active or convalescent COVID-19.

The V gene is TRBV28, the J gene TRBJ1-5; D is possibly TRBD1 (5 bases). V gave up 2 bases and J gave up 11 bases, with 19 bases separating them. CDR1 and CDR2 (germline): MDHEN, SYDVKM. The CDR3 contains 15 residues. The CDR3 nucleotides read TGTGCCAGCAGTTTAACGGGGGGTGACCTGCCGGCCCAGCATTTT. This gives the protein CASSLTGGDLPAQHF.

The chain joins TRBV9 to TRBJ1-6, with TRBD1 identical over 9 bases. The CDR3 sequence is 15 residues long. CDR1 is SGDLS and CDR2 is YYNGEE in the germline V gene. Trimming removed 4 bases from V and 7 bases from J; junction bases left unmatched: 6. The DNA for the CDR3 is TGTGCCAGCAGCATGGACAGGGGTTTGAATTCACCCCTCCACTTT. Its translation: CASSMDRGLNSPLHF.